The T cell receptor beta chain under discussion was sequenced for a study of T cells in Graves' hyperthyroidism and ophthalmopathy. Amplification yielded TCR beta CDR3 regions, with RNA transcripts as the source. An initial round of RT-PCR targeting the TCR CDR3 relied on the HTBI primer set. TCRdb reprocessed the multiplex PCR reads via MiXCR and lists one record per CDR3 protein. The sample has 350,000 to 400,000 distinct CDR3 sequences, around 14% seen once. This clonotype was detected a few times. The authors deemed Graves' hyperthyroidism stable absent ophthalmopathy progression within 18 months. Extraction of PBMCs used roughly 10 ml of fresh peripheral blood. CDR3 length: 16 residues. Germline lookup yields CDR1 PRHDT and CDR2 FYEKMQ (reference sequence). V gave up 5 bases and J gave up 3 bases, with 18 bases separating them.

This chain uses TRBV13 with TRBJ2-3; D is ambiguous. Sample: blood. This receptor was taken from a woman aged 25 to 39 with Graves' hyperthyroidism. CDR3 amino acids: CASSLDISPPTDTQYF. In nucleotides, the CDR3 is TGTGCCAGCAGCCTCGATATCTCTCCCCCAACAGATACGCAGTATTTT. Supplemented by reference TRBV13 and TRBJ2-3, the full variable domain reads AAGVIQSPRHLIKEKRETATLKCYPIPRHDTVYWYQQGPGQDPQFLISFYEKMQSDKGSIPDRFSAQQFSDYHSELNMSSLELGDSALYFCASSLDISPPTDTQYFGPGTRLTVL.